This T cell receptor beta chain came from a study of spatial heterogeneity in lung cancer. Study-level results: Tumor mutation count correlated with how many alpha and beta TCRs expanded intratumorally.

Stated time point: sample taken at primary tumor resection. The CDR3 runs 12 residues. Trimming shortened V by 4 bases and J by 5 bases, and 7 bases separated the two germline ends. This clonotype has a count of ten or more. The antigen remains undetermined. Each molecule of TCR cDNA was tagged with one unique molecular identifier. TCRdb reprocessed the 5' RACE reads via MiXCR and lists one record per CDR3 protein. Here the sample spans about 100,000 distinct CDR3 sequences, approximately 4% being singletons. Here the sequenced sample was lung tumor tissue, taken at surgery. The rearrangement joins TRBV12-3 or TRBV12-4 to TRBJ2-3; no clear D gene. This TCR was sampled from a male donor with early-stage non-small cell lung cancer. The CDR3 coding sequence is TGTGCCAGCAGTTCCAGAGGAGATACGCAGTATTTT. This encodes CASSSRGDTQYF.